This paragraph reports one T cell receptor (beta chain). Its antigen is still unknown. Using its own MiXCR run on the 5' RACE reads, TCRdb lists one record per CDR3 protein. Of about 460,000 distinct CDR3 sequences listed, 11% to 15% are singletons. The data originate from a study of identical twins. Notes on the study in general: Invariant populations such as MAIT and iNKT cells could partly muddle zero-insertion analyses.

The germline gives CDR1 SEHNR, CDR2 FQNEAQ (reference sequence). The CDR3 has 14 amino acids. V shed 0 bases and J shed 4 bases, with 7 bases lying between them. This sample also appeared in a second study, on yellow fever vaccine responses in identical twins.

Sequenced sample: CD4+ T cells sorted from blood. The rearrangement joins TRBV7-9 to TRBJ2-1; D unclear. The origin of this receptor is a woman aged 18 to 35 in good health. The CDR3 nucleotides read TGTGCCAGCAGCTTAGCGTGGCAGTACAATGAGCAGTTCTTC. This codes for CASSLAWQYNEQFF. Full variable domain (missing parts from reference TRBV7-9 and TRBJ2-1): DTGVSQNPRHKITKRGQNVTFRCDPISEHNRLYWYRQTLGQGPEFLTYFQNEAQLEKSRLLSDRFSAERPKGSFSTLEIQRTEQGDSAMYLCASSLAWQYNEQFFGPGTRLTVL.